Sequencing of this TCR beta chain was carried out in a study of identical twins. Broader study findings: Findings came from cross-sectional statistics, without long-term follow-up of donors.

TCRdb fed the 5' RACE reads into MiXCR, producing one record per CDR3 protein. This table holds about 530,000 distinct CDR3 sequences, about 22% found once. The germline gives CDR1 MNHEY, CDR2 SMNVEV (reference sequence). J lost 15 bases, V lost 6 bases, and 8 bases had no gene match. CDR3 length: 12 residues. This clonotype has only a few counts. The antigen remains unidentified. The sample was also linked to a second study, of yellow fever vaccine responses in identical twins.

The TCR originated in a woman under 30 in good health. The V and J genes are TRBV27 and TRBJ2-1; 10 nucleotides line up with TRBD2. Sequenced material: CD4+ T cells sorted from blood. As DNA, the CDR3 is TGTGCCAGCAGATCCCTAGCGGGAGCCGTGTTCTTC. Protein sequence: CASRSLAGAVFF.